The clone carrying this TCR beta chain occurred many times. Its antigen is unidentified. This entry comes from a study of T cells in Graves' hyperthyroidism and ophthalmopathy. Study summary: Once the initial diagnosis was made, peripheral blood was obtained before any treatment. Findings of the study overall: The blood repertoire included most of the expanded thyroid clonotypes above 0.001.

RNA transcripts were the template for amplifying TCR beta CDR3 regions. The TCR CDR3 first-round RT-PCR relied on the HTBI primer set. TCRdb re-analysed the multiplex PCR reads in MiXCR, keeping a single row per CDR3 protein. In the table there are around 600,000 distinct CDR3 sequences, roughly 15% of which are singletons. Per the germline V gene, CDR1 is SGHRS and CDR2 is YFSETQ. CDR3 length: 18 amino acids. V was pared by 4 bases and J by 0 bases, with 20 bases between. Lactation, pregnancy, other autoimmune disease or uncontrolled infection led to exclusion of patients. This chain uses TRBV5-1 with TRBJ2-1; possibly TRBD1 for D (6 bases). The sample comprised blood. The TCR comes from a woman in her 50s with Graves' ophthalmopathy. The CDR3 loop reads CASSLRRGTHDSYNEQFF. CDR3 bases: TGCGCCAGCAGCCTACGTAGAGGGACACACGACTCCTACAATGAGCAGTTCTTC.